This T cell receptor beta chain was retrieved from a study of cytomegalovirus exposure and HLA in healthy donors. Overall study findings and caveats: Sequencing likely produced, as an artifact, a cluster of highly shared sequence variants.

PCR involved 60 Vbeta and 13 Jbeta primers. Clones were read by immunoSEQ multiplex PCR, and TCRdb kept only the in-frame ones, dropping some. Found here are about 130,000 clones, 80% of them singletons; the top ten hold over 2.5%. In the case of this clone: Its specificity is unknown.

V was pared by 4 bases and J by 7 bases, with 14 bases between. The length of the CDR3 is 13 residues. Germline V gene data show CDR1 as LNHDA and CDR2 as SQIVND (reference sequence). The rearrangement uses TRBV19 and TRBJ2-7, with a tentative D call TRBD2 (5 bases). The receptor was isolated from a male donor in good health and CMV-seronegative. Sequences were obtained from PBMCs. CDR3 coding DNA: TGTGCCAGTAGTACGGACTCCTCTGGGGAGCAGTACTTC. It is translated as CASSTDSSGEQYF.